The rows below give T cell receptor beta chains drawn from one sample of a study of CD4+ T cells in melanoma. The table came from immunoSEQ multiplex PCR; TCRdb's copy has only in-frame clones and leaves some out. The sample has roughly 60,000 clones; about 72% are singletons. What was sequenced was tumor tissue. The receptors stem from a human donor with melanoma. Each CDR3 is given with its conserved first and last residue. The order of the fields is V gene, D gene, J gene, clone size, CDR3 DNA, CDR3 protein. The D gene is left open where the match is weak. Size values are once, few and many counts, or a class for expanded clones, and some rows have none.

v_call: TRBV29-1
d_call: NA
j_call: TRBJ2-7
clone_size: NA
cdr3_nt: TGCAGCGTTGACAGGGGGGACTACGAGCAGTACTTC
cdr3_aa: CSVDRGDYEQYF

v_call: TRBV19
d_call: NA
j_call: TRBJ2-7
clone_size: NA
cdr3_nt: TGTGCCAGTAGTATAGAGGTCGCACCGCCCTACGAGCAGTACTTC
cdr3_aa: CASSIEVAPPYEQYF

v_call: TRBV28
d_call: NA
j_call: TRBJ2-7
clone_size: few
cdr3_nt: TGTGCCAGCAGGGGGGGCGGCAGGTACGAGCAGTACTTC
cdr3_aa: CASRGGGRYEQYF

v_call: TRBV9
d_call: NA
j_call: TRBJ1-6
clone_size: NA
cdr3_nt: TGTGCCAGCAGCGTAGGGGATCCGAATTCACCCCTCCACTTT
cdr3_aa: CASSVGDPNSPLHF

v_call: TRBV2
d_call: TRBD2
j_call: TRBJ2-7
clone_size: NA
cdr3_nt: TGTGCCAGCAGTGGACTCGAGATGGGGACTAGCGGAGGGGGCTCCTACGAGCAGTACTTC
cdr3_aa: CASSGLEMGTSGGGSYEQYF

v_call: TRBV2
d_call: TRBD1
j_call: TRBJ2-1
clone_size: many
cdr3_nt: TGTGCCAGCAGAGGGACAGGGGCCTACAATGAGCAGTTCTTC
cdr3_aa: CASRGTGAYNEQFF

v_call: TRBV4-1
d_call: NA
j_call: TRBJ1-2
clone_size: few
cdr3_nt: TGCGCCAGCAGCCAAATTCCGGGGAGCTATGGCTACACCTTC
cdr3_aa: CASSQIPGSYGYTF

v_call: TRBV5-4
d_call: NA
j_call: TRBJ1-4
clone_size: NA
cdr3_nt: TGTGCCAGCAGCAGATCCTTGAATAATGAAAAACTGTTTTTT
cdr3_aa: CASSRSLNNEKLFF

v_call: TRBV7-9
d_call: TRBD2
j_call: TRBJ2-3
clone_size: NA
cdr3_nt: TGTGCCGGAACGGACTTGAGCGGGGGGCCAGATACGCAGTATTTT
cdr3_aa: CAGTDLSGGPDTQYF

v_call: TRBV7-6
d_call: NA
j_call: TRBJ2-7
clone_size: NA
cdr3_nt: TGTGCCAGCAGCTTAGCTCAGGGGATGCTCGACGAGCAGTACTTC
cdr3_aa: CASSLAQGMLDEQYF

v_call: TRBV9
d_call: TRBD1
j_call: TRBJ2-7
clone_size: NA
cdr3_nt: TGTGCCAGCAGCGTAGGGACAGGGGGAATCCACGAGCAGTACTTC
cdr3_aa: CASSVGTGGIHEQYF

v_call: TRBV11-2
d_call: NA
j_call: TRBJ2-3
clone_size: few
cdr3_nt: TGTGCCAGCAGCCTAGGTGGGGTCACAGATACGCAGTATTTT
cdr3_aa: CASSLGGVTDTQYF

v_call: TRBV5-1
d_call: NA
j_call: TRBJ2-1
clone_size: NA
cdr3_nt: TGCGCCAGCAGTGGGACACCCTCCTACAATGAGCAGTTCTTC
cdr3_aa: CASSGTPSYNEQFF

v_call: TRBV7-3
d_call: NA
j_call: TRBJ1-1
clone_size: NA
cdr3_nt: TGTGCCAGCAGCTCTACAGGGAGAACTGAAGCTTTCTTT
cdr3_aa: CASSSTGRTEAFF

v_call: TRBV5-1
d_call: TRBD1
j_call: TRBJ2-7
clone_size: NA
cdr3_nt: TGCGCCAGCAGCTTCCCGACAGGGGAGAGCGGTCCTCGCTACGAGCAGTACTTC
cdr3_aa: CASSFPTGESGPRYEQYF

v_call: TRBV27
d_call: TRBD1
j_call: TRBJ2-2
clone_size: NA
cdr3_nt: TGTGCCAGCAGTTGGACAGGGGAGATCGGGGAGCTGTTTTTT
cdr3_aa: CASSWTGEIGELFF

v_call: TRBV4-2
d_call: NA
j_call: TRBJ1-3
clone_size: NA
cdr3_nt: TGTGCCAGCAGCCAAGGGCAGGTGTCAGGAAACACCATATATTTT
cdr3_aa: CASSQGQVSGNTIYF

v_call: TRBV10-1
d_call: NA
j_call: TRBJ2-2
clone_size: NA
cdr3_nt: TGCGCCAGCAGACAGAATCTGAACACCGGGGAGCTGTTTTTT
cdr3_aa: CASRQNLNTGELFF

v_call: TRBV6-5
d_call: NA
j_call: TRBJ2-2
clone_size: NA
cdr3_nt: TGTGCCAGCATCGACTCGGGCGCCGGGGAGCTGTTTTTT
cdr3_aa: CASIDSGAGELFF

v_call: TRBV5-1
d_call: NA
j_call: TRBJ2-7
clone_size: NA
cdr3_nt: TGCGCCAGCAGCTTGGAAGGTGGGTTTGGCTACGAGCAGTACTTC
cdr3_aa: CASSLEGGFGYEQYF

v_call: TRBV20-1
d_call: NA
j_call: TRBJ2-7
clone_size: NA
cdr3_nt: TGCAGTGCTCCCCTAGAAGGGCAGTACTTC
cdr3_aa: CSAPLEGQYF

v_call: TRBV28
d_call: NA
j_call: TRBJ2-2
clone_size: NA
cdr3_nt: TGTGCCAGCATGCAGGGAGAAACCGGGGAGCTGTTTTTT
cdr3_aa: CASMQGETGELFF

v_call: TRBV4-1
d_call: NA
j_call: TRBJ2-6
clone_size: many
cdr3_nt: TGCGCCAGCAGCCAAGTGGGCTTTTCTGGGGCCAACGTCCTGACTTTC
cdr3_aa: CASSQVGFSGANVLTF

v_call: TRBV11-2
d_call: NA
j_call: TRBJ2-5
clone_size: NA
cdr3_nt: TGTGCCAGCAGCTCGCAGCGCCGGGGGACGGCGCAAGAGACCCAGTACTTC
cdr3_aa: CASSSQRRGTAQETQYF

v_call: TRBV27
d_call: NA
j_call: TRBJ2-7
clone_size: few
cdr3_nt: TGTGCCAGCAGCTCCACCCCGACAGGACCCACCTACGAGCAGTACTTC
cdr3_aa: CASSSTPTGPTYEQYF

v_call: TRBV11-2
d_call: NA
j_call: TRBJ2-5
clone_size: NA
cdr3_nt: TGTGCCAGCAGCTCGCAAGAGACCCAGTACTTC
cdr3_aa: CASSSQETQYF

v_call: TRBV30
d_call: TRBD1
j_call: TRBJ2-3
clone_size: once
cdr3_nt: TGTGCCTGGAGTCCGGGGACAGGGATAAGCACAGATACGCAGTATTTT
cdr3_aa: CAWSPGTGISTDTQYF

v_call: TRBV6-1
d_call: NA
j_call: TRBJ2-1
clone_size: NA
cdr3_nt: TGTGCCAGCAGTGAGGAACAGCACAATGAGCAGTTCTTC
cdr3_aa: CASSEEQHNEQFF

v_call: TRBV4-1
d_call: NA
j_call: TRBJ2-1
clone_size: NA
cdr3_nt: TGCGCCAGCAGCCAAGATAGCCTAGGGTCCGGTGAGCAGTTCTTC
cdr3_aa: CASSQDSLGSGEQFF

v_call: TRBV9
d_call: NA
j_call: TRBJ1-5
clone_size: many
cdr3_nt: TGTGCCAGCAGCGTCGGGAGGGGGGCTGGTCAGCCCCAGCATTTT
cdr3_aa: CASSVGRGAGQPQHF

v_call: TRBV2
d_call: NA
j_call: TRBJ2-3
clone_size: NA
cdr3_nt: TGTGCCAGCATGGCCAGGGGAGATACGCAGTATTTT
cdr3_aa: CASMARGDTQYF

v_call: TRBV2
d_call: TRBD1
j_call: TRBJ2-2
clone_size: NA
cdr3_nt: TGTGCCAGCCGAAGGGACAGGGTTGCGTCCGGGGAGCTGTTTTTT
cdr3_aa: CASRRDRVASGELFF

v_call: TRBV6-1
d_call: NA
j_call: TRBJ1-1
clone_size: NA
cdr3_nt: TGTGCCAGCAGTGAATTACTTATTATTGAAGCTTTCTTT
cdr3_aa: CASSELLIIEAFF

v_call: TRBV7-9
d_call: NA
j_call: TRBJ1-2
clone_size: NA
cdr3_nt: TGTGCCAGCACGGGACCCTCGACTACTGGCTACACCTTC
cdr3_aa: CASTGPSTTGYTF

v_call: TRBV4-2
d_call: NA
j_call: TRBJ2-2
clone_size: NA
cdr3_nt: TGTGCCAGCAGCTTTTCGATAGGGGAGCTGTTTTTT
cdr3_aa: CASSFSIGELFF

v_call: TRBV30
d_call: TRBD2
j_call: TRBJ2-1
clone_size: NA
cdr3_nt: TGTGCCGGTCGACTAGCTCATGAGCAGTTCTTC
cdr3_aa: CAGRLAHEQFF

v_call: TRBV5-4
d_call: NA
j_call: TRBJ1-2
clone_size: once
cdr3_nt: TGTGCCAGCAGCCCCTCGGGCAGGGTGAATGGCTACACCTTC
cdr3_aa: CASSPSGRVNGYTF

v_call: TRBV9
d_call: NA
j_call: TRBJ1-2
clone_size: NA
cdr3_nt: TGTGCCAGCAGCGGAAAGGGCCTTAACTATGGCTACACCTTC
cdr3_aa: CASSGKGLNYGYTF

v_call: TRBV7-2
d_call: NA
j_call: TRBJ1-2
clone_size: NA
cdr3_nt: TGTGCCAGCAGCCGATCCCCGGGACAACTCATTAACTATGGCTACACCTTC
cdr3_aa: CASSRSPGQLINYGYTF

v_call: TRBV15
d_call: NA
j_call: TRBJ1-5
clone_size: NA
cdr3_nt: TGTGCCACCAGCAGGTCCCGGCAGAGCAATCAGCCCCAGCATTTT
cdr3_aa: CATSRSRQSNQPQHF

v_call: TRBV7-9
d_call: NA
j_call: TRBJ1-1
clone_size: NA
cdr3_nt: TGTGCCAGCAGCTTAGACCGACAGACCATGAACACTGAAGCTTTCTTT
cdr3_aa: CASSLDRQTMNTEAFF

v_call: TRBV4-2
d_call: NA
j_call: TRBJ1-2
clone_size: NA
cdr3_nt: TGTGCCAGCAGCCAAGGGAGTCAGAACTATGGCTACACCTTC
cdr3_aa: CASSQGSQNYGYTF

v_call: TRBV27
d_call: TRBD1
j_call: TRBJ1-2
clone_size: NA
cdr3_nt: TGTGCCAGCAGAGAACTTGGGACAGGAGTCTATGGCTACACCTTC
cdr3_aa: CASRELGTGVYGYTF

v_call: TRBV4-3
d_call: NA
j_call: TRBJ2-7
clone_size: NA
cdr3_nt: TGCGCCAGCAGCCAAGATAAGACAAGCTCCTACGAGCAGTACTTC
cdr3_aa: CASSQDKTSSYEQYF

v_call: TRBV6-6
d_call: NA
j_call: TRBJ1-5
clone_size: NA
cdr3_nt: TGTGCCAGCAGTTACTCTGGGGCGGGTCAGCCCCAGCATTTT
cdr3_aa: CASSYSGAGQPQHF

v_call: TRBV6-5
d_call: NA
j_call: TRBJ1-3
clone_size: NA
cdr3_nt: TGTGCCAGCATCTCTTCTGGAAACACCATATATTTT
cdr3_aa: CASISSGNTIYF

v_call: TRBV2
d_call: NA
j_call: TRBJ1-4
clone_size: NA
cdr3_nt: TGTGCCAGCAGCGACAGGTCGGAAAAACTGTTTTTT
cdr3_aa: CASSDRSEKLFF

v_call: TRBV2
d_call: NA
j_call: TRBJ1-2
clone_size: NA
cdr3_nt: TGTGCCAGCATCCCCATCAGGGGTTACTATGGCTACACCTTC
cdr3_aa: CASIPIRGYYGYTF

v_call: TRBV7-9
d_call: NA
j_call: TRBJ2-1
clone_size: NA
cdr3_nt: TGTGCCAGCAGCCTAATGAGGAACCGGGACAATGAGCAGTTCTTC
cdr3_aa: CASSLMRNRDNEQFF

v_call: TRBV7-7
d_call: TRBD1
j_call: TRBJ1-5
clone_size: NA
cdr3_nt: TGTGCTAGCAGCTTAGGACAGGGGGCTAGCAATCAGCCCCAGCATTTT
cdr3_aa: CASSLGQGASNQPQHF

v_call: TRBV7-9
d_call: NA
j_call: TRBJ2-2
clone_size: few
cdr3_nt: TGTGCCATGCAGGTGACTCGGAACACCGGGGAGCTGTTTTTT
cdr3_aa: CAMQVTRNTGELFF

v_call: TRBV4-3
d_call: TRBD1
j_call: TRBJ2-2
clone_size: NA
cdr3_nt: TGCGCCAGCAGCAGAAACAGGGGATCAACCGGGGAGCTGTTTTTT
cdr3_aa: CASSRNRGSTGELFF

v_call: TRBV19
d_call: TRBD1
j_call: TRBJ1-2
clone_size: NA
cdr3_nt: TGTGCCAGTAGTATCGGGACAGTCTATGGCTACACCTTC
cdr3_aa: CASSIGTVYGYTF

v_call: TRBV6-5
d_call: NA
j_call: TRBJ1-2
clone_size: NA
cdr3_nt: TGTGCCAGCAGTTACGCCTTCGGACAGCACTATGGCTACACCTTC
cdr3_aa: CASSYAFGQHYGYTF

v_call: TRBV4-1
d_call: NA
j_call: TRBJ1-6
clone_size: NA
cdr3_nt: TGCGCCGAATGGACGTTTTCCTCACCCCTCCACTTT
cdr3_aa: CAEWTFSSPLHF

v_call: TRBV19
d_call: TRBD1
j_call: TRBJ2-3
clone_size: NA
cdr3_nt: TGTGCCAGTAGTATCCTACAGGGGGCCGGAGATACGCAGTATTTT
cdr3_aa: CASSILQGAGDTQYF

v_call: TRBV9
d_call: NA
j_call: TRBJ1-4
clone_size: NA
cdr3_nt: TGTGCCAGCAGCGTAGGGACCCTCGGGGAGTTCCGAGAAAAACTGTTTTTT
cdr3_aa: CASSVGTLGEFREKLFF

v_call: TRBV10-2
d_call: TRBD1
j_call: TRBJ1-5
clone_size: few
cdr3_nt: TGCGCCAGCAGTCAGACAGGGGGTCAGCCCCAGCATTTT
cdr3_aa: CASSQTGGQPQHF

v_call: TRBV4-3
d_call: NA
j_call: TRBJ1-6
clone_size: few
cdr3_nt: TGCGCCAGCAGCCAAGAGTTAGGGAACAATTCACCCCTCCACTTT
cdr3_aa: CASSQELGNNSPLHF